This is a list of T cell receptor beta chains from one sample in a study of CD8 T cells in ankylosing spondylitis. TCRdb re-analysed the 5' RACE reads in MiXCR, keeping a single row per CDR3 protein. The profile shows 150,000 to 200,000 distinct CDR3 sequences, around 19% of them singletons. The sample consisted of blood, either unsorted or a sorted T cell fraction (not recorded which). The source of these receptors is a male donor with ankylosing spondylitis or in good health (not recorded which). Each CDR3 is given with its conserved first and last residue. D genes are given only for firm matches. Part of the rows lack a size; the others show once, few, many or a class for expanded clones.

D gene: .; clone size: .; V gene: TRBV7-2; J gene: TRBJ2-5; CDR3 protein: CASSLGVSSETQYF; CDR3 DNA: TGTGCCAGCAGCTTAGGGGTTAGCTCGGAGACCCAGTACTTC
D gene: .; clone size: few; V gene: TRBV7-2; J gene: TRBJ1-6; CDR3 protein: CASSLSTGGESPLHF; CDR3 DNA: TGTGCCAGCAGCCTATCAACGGGCGGCGAATCACCCCTCCACTTT
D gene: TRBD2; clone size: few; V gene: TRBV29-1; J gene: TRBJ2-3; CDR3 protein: CSVQLAGNTDTQYF; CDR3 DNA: TGCAGCGTCCAACTAGCGGGGAACACAGATACGCAGTATTTT
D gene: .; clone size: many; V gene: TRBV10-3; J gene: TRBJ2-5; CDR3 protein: CAISGYSGQETQYF; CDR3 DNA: TGTGCCATCAGTGGATATTCCGGTCAAGAGACCCAGTACTTC
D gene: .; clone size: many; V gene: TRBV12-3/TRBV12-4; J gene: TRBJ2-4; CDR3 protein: CASSLDVQKNIQYF; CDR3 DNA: TGTGCCAGCAGTTTAGATGTTCAGAAAAACATTCAGTACTTC
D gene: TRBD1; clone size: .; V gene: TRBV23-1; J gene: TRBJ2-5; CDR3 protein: CASSLAPGQGGRETQYF; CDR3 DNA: TGCGCCAGCAGTCTAGCCCCGGGACAGGGAGGTCGAGAGACCCAGTACTTC
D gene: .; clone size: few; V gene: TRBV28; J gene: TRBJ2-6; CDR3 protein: CASGVFIGSGANVLTF; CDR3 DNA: TGTGCCAGCGGGGTCTTCATCGGGTCTGGGGCCAACGTCCTGACTTTC
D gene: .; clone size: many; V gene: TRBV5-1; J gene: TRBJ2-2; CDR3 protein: CASSLARLQDTGELFF; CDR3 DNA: TGCGCCAGCAGCTTGGCCAGATTACAGGACACCGGGGAGCTGTTTTTT
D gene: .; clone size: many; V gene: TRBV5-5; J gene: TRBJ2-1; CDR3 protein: CASSWGYNEQFF; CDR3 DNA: TGTGCCAGCAGTTGGGGCTACAATGAGCAGTTCTTC
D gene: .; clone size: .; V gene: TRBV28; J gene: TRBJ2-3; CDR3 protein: CASESSTDTQYF; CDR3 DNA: TGTGCCAGCGAATCTAGCACAGATACGCAGTATTTT
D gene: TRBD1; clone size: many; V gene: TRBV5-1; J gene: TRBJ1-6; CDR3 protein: CASRPTGGHNSPLHF; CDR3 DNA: TGCGCCAGCAGGCCGACAGGGGGCCATAATTCACCCCTCCACTTT
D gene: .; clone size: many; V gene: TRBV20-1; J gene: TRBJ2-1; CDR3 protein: CSARRSGHNEQFF; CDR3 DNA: TGCAGTGCTAGGAGGAGTGGACACAATGAGCAGTTCTTC
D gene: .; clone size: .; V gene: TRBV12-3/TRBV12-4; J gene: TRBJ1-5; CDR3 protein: CASSYTGSNQPQHF; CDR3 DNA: TGTGCCAGCAGTTACACAGGTTCCAATCAGCCCCAGCATTTT
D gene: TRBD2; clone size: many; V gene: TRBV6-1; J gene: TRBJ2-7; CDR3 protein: CASSRLAGDNHEQYF; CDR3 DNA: TGTGCCAGCAGTAGACTAGCGGGAGACAACCACGAGCAGTACTTC
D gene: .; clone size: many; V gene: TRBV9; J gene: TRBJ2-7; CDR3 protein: CASSPRISGMGWEQYF; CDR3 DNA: TGTGCCAGCAGCCCCCGTATTAGCGGAATGGGCTGGGAGCAGTACTTC
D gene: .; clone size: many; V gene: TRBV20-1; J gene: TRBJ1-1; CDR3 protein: CSARPPRGRNTEAFF; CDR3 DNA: TGCAGTGCTAGGCCCCCTCGAGGGAGGAACACTGAAGCTTTCTTT
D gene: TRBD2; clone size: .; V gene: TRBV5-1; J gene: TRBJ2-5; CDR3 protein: CASSVGTSGTQETQYF; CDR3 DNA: TGCGCCAGCAGCGTCGGGACTAGCGGAACGCAAGAGACCCAGTACTTC
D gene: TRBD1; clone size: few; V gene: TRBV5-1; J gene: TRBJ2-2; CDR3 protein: CASSFDRGRMGELFF; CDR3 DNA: TGCGCCAGCAGCTTTGACAGGGGGCGCATGGGGGAGCTGTTTTTT
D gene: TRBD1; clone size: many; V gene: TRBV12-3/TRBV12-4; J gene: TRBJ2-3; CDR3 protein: CASTPDRRDTQYF; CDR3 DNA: TGTGCCAGCACCCCGGACAGGAGAGATACGCAGTATTTT
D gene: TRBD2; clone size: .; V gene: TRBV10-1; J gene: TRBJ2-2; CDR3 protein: CASRSGRNTGELFF; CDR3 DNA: TGCGCCAGCAGAAGCGGGAGGAACACCGGGGAGCTGTTTTTT
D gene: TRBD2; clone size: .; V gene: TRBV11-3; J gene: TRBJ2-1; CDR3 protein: CASSLGVGLAGGFYNEQFF; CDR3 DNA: TGTGCCAGCAGCTTAGGGGTCGGTCTAGCGGGAGGTTTCTACAATGAGCAGTTCTTC
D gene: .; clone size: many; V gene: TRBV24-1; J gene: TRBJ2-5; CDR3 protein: CATSDLLAEGLETQYF; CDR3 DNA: TGTGCCACCAGTGATTTGCTGGCTGAGGGACTAGAGACCCAGTACTTC
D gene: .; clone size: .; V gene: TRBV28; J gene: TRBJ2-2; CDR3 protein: CASLQVAGELFF; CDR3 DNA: TGTGCCAGCCTACAGGTCGCCGGGGAGCTGTTTTTT
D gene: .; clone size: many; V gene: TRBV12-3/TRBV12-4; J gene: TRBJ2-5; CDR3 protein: CASSISGFGGETQYF; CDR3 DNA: TGTGCCAGCAGTATCAGCGGGTTTGGGGGAGAGACCCAGTACTTC
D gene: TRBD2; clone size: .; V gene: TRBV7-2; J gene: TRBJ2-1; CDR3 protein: CTSSLVFSSGSYNEQFF; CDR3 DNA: TGTACCAGCAGCTTAGTCTTTTCCAGCGGGAGCTACAATGAGCAGTTCTTC
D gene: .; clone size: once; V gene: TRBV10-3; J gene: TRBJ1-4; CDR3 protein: CASGDPQLTEKLFF; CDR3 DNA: TGTGCCTCGGGGGATCCACAGTTAACTGAAAAACTGTTTTTT
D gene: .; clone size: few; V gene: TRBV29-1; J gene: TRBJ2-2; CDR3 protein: CSAARTANTGELFF; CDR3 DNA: TGCAGCGCTGCCCGGACGGCGAACACCGGGGAGCTGTTTTTT
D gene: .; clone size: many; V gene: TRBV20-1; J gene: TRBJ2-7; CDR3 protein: CSAMAGAYEQYF; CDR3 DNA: TGCAGTGCAATGGCGGGTGCCTACGAGCAGTACTTC